The text below deals with one TCR beta chain. No antigen is known for it. This record belongs to a study of CD8 T cells in ankylosing spondylitis. MiXCR, run by TCRdb on the 5' RACE reads, gives a single entry per CDR3 protein. The sample consists of hundreds of thousands of distinct CDR3 sequences, roughly 26% of them appearing once. This CDR3 has 13 residues. Germline V gives CDR1 MNHEY, CDR2 SMNVEV (reference sequence). Study-wide results and limits: Several highly homologous variants made up a TCR beta motif, and this motif appeared characteristic of ankylosing spondylitis blood.

The receptor was derived from a male donor with ankylosing spondylitis. The J gene is TRBJ2-7, the V gene TRBV27; 7 bases are a match to TRBD2. Sequenced input: blood, either unsorted or a sorted T cell fraction (not recorded which). The chain's CDR3 is CATRAGTTPGFMV. The DNA for the CDR3 is TGTGCCACCCGAGCGGGGACGACACCGGGGTTTATGGTC.